The 17 T cell receptor beta chains below were found in one sample sequenced in a study of post-analysis software for immune sequencing data. Unique molecular identifiers were present in the TCR beta cDNA libraries. MiXCR was run by TCRdb on the PCR reads, yielding one entry per CDR3 protein. The sample includes fewer than 850,000 distinct CDR3 sequences, just under 30% seen only once; the top ten take around 0.56%. Notes on the study in general: Controls showed lower frequencies than patients for five TRBV segments, and TRBV5-6, TRBV5-1 and TRBV20-1 were among these.

These receptors lack a known antigen. The sequenced sample consisted of blood. The receptors stem from a girl between 5 and 17 years old with multiple sclerosis.

This clonotype has more than one count but fewer than ten. This sequence joins TRBV5-1 and TRBJ1-4, with no clear D. Between the trimmed V and J ends, which lost 4 bases and 8 bases, there was a span of 15 bases. From germline, CDR1 is SGHRS and CDR2 YFSETQ. The CDR3 contains 14 residues. The CDR3 is CASSPIGATEKLFF. As DNA, the CDR3 is TGCGCCAGCAGCCCCATAGGAGCAACGGAAAAACTGTTTTTT. Combining the CDR3 with reference TRBV5-1 and TRBJ1-4 gives the whole variable domain KAGVTQTPRYLIKTRGQQVTLSCSPISGHRSVSWYQQTPGQGLQFLFEYFSETQRNKGNFPGRFSGRQFSNSRSEMNVSTLELGDSALYLCASSPIGATEKLFFGSGTQLSVL.

This chain links TRBV9 with TRBJ2-1, with D unresolved. Per germline, CDR1 SGDLS and CDR2 YYNGEE. V was clipped by 0 bases and J by 13 bases, with 26 bases between them. This CDR3 has 17 residues. CDR3: CASSVAPGRSISETQFF. CDR3 nucleotides: TGTGCCAGCAGCGTAGCTCCCGGACGGAGCATCAGCGAGACCCAGTTCTTC. The variable domain in full, completed from reference TRBV9 and TRBJ2-1, reads DSGVTQTPKHLITATGQRVTLRCSPRSGDLSVYWYQQSLDQGLQFLIQYYNGEERAKGNILERFSAQQFPDLHSELNLSSLELGDSALYFCASSVAPGRSISETQFFGPGTRLTVL.

In this sample, this clonotype turned up a few times. This chain joins TRBV7-8 and TRBJ2-4, with D possibly TRBD1 on 6 matching bases. Germline V lookup: CDR1 SGHVS, CDR2 FQNEAQ. The length of the CDR3 is 16 residues. Trimming removed 5 bases from V and 4 bases from J, with 18 bases in between. The CDR3 reads CASSDNRVVRKNIQYF. DNA of the CDR3: TGTGCCAGCAGCGATAACAGGGTCGTAAGGAAAAACATTCAGTACTTC. The full variable domain, its missing parts supplied by reference TRBV7-8 and TRBJ2-4, is GAGVSQSPRYKVAKRGQDVALRCDPISGHVSLFWYQQALGQGPEFLTYFQNEAQLDKSGLPSDRFFAERPEGSVSTLKIQRTQQEDSAVYLCASSDNRVVRKNIQYFGAGTRLSVL.

The V and J genes are TRBV11-2 and TRBJ1-1; weak D call: TRBD1 (6 bases). The V gene lost 3 bases and the J gene lost 3 bases, with 11 bases spanning the gap. The CDR3 is 14 amino acids. Germline V lookup: CDR1 SGHAT, CDR2 FQNNGV. The CDR3 nucleotides are TGTGCCAGCAGCTTTACAGGGAGGGACACTGAAGCTTTCTTT. This sequence encodes CASSFTGRDTEAFF.

This clonotype has just a few counts. The rearrangement links TRBV3-1 to TRBJ2-3; D not certain. V was clipped by 2 bases and J by 3 bases, with 9 bases between them. The CDR3 sequence is 14 residues long. Germline values: CDR1 LGHDT, CDR2 YNNKEL (reference sequence). Written as DNA, the CDR3 is TGTGCCAGCAGCCAAACGAAGGGAACAGATACGCAGTATTTT. Encoded protein: CASSQTKGTDTQYF.

This sequence joins TRBV5-1 and TRBJ1-1; weak D call: TRBD1 (6 bases). The germline V gene encodes CDR1 SGHRS and CDR2 YFSETQ. V lost 4 bases, J lost 1 base, and 14 bases lay in between. The CDR3 length is 15 residues. CDR3 coding DNA: TGCGCCAGCAGCCCAACGGGACAAAGGAACACTGAAGCTTTCTTT. It yields the protein CASSPTGQRNTEAFF.

This clonotype was counted many times. This rearrangement joins TRBV15 to TRBJ2-5; 11 bases map to TRBD2. This CDR3 contains 15 residues. The junction had 2 bases not matched to a gene; V was cut back by 3 bases and J by 2 bases. The V gene's germline CDR1 is LNHNV and CDR2 YYDKDF (reference sequence). CDR3 in DNA: TGTGCCACCAGCAGGCGGACTAGCGGGCAAGAGACCCAGTACTTC. Translated, it gives CATSRRTSGQETQYF.

This clonotype was seen a few times. The chain links TRBV29-1 to TRBJ2-1; unclear D gene. The length of the CDR3 is 10 residues. CDR1 SQVTM and CDR2 ANQGSEA come from the germline V gene. V was cut by 3 bases and J by 12 bases, with 9 bases left in between. CDR3 nucleotides: TGCAGCGTTGATTCCGGGTTGCAGTTCTTC. Its translation is CSVDSGLQFF.

Points on this clonotype: A much larger clone differs by one base, so this may be a read error. V is TRBV29-1 and J is TRBJ2-3, with D possibly TRBD1 on 5 matching bases. Germline V CDR1 and CDR2: SQVTM, ANQGSEA. The CDR3 sequence is 12 residues long. CDR3 in DNA: TGCAGCGTTGCCGACAGCACAGATACGCGGTATTTT. Protein sequence: CSVADSTDTRYF.

V is TRBV6-1 and J is TRBJ1-5; D not certain. CDR3 size: 13 residues. Trimming removed 1 base at V and 7 bases at J, with 8 bases between. The germline gives CDR1 MNHNS, CDR2 SASEGT. CDR3 DNA sequence: TGTGCCAGCAGTGAAGTGGGCTTGCAGCCCCAGCATTTT. This gives the protein CASSEVGLQPQHF.

This clonotype was seen a few times. The chain links TRBV5-5 to TRBJ2-3; 9 positions agree with TRBD2. Germline CDR1 SGHKS, CDR2 YYEKEE (reference sequence). The CDR3 length is 15 residues. J lost 4 bases, V lost 2 bases, and 5 bases had no gene match. The CDR3 sequence is CASSFGLASADTQYF. In DNA, the CDR3 is TGTGCCAGCAGCTTCGGACTAGCGTCTGCAGATACGCAGTATTTT.

The V gene is TRBV10-3, the J gene TRBJ2-4, with a tentative D call TRBD1 (5 bases). Germline CDR1 is ENHRY and CDR2 is SYGVKD. This CDR3 is 12 amino acids long. V gave up 4 bases and J gave up 9 bases, with 10 bases separating them. CDR3 amino acids: CAISGQGTIQYF. CDR3 sequence (DNA): TGTGCCATCAGTGGCCAGGGAACCATTCAGTACTTC.

This clonotype occurred a few times. V is TRBV10-3 and J is TRBJ2-7; TRBD2 agrees at 12 bases. Germline trimming cut 6 bases from V and 3 bases from J; bases unmatched to any gene: 6. This CDR3 comprises 15 residues. Germline V gene data show CDR1 as ENHRY and CDR2 as SYGVKD. The CDR3: CAIRPSGRGLYEQYF. Written as DNA, the CDR3 is TGTGCCATCAGACCTAGCGGGAGGGGGCTCTACGAGCAGTACTTC.

The chain couples TRBV2 to TRBJ1-1, with a tentative D call TRBD1 (5 bases). V lost 6 bases, J lost 5 bases, and 13 bases lay in between. This CDR3 comprises 13 residues. In germline, CDR1 is SNHLY, CDR2 FYNNEI. Here the CDR3 DNA reads TGTGCCAGCAGCGATTGGGGGGGAACTGAAGCTTTCTTT. Its protein product is CASSDWGGTEAFF.

This clonotype appeared a single time. The gene calls are TRBV12-3 or TRBV12-4 and TRBJ2-3, with 11 bases matching TRBD2. The CDR3 runs 14 residues. After removal of 6 bases from V and 7 bases from J, the junction contained 6 bases not matched to a gene. CDR3 sequence: CASRPGLAANTQYF. The CDR3 nucleotides read TGTGCCAGCAGACCGGGACTAGCGGCAAATACGCAGTATTTT.

The CDR3 DNA follows: TGCGCCAGCAGCCAAGTCCTTAACTATGGCTACACCTTC. This sequence encodes CASSQVLNYGYTF. V usage is TRBV4-1 and J usage is TRBJ1-2; D gene uncertain. CDR3 size: 13 residues. Germline CDR1 MGHRA, CDR2 YSYEKL. Trimming cost V 1 base and J 1 base, with 4 bases left between them.

This clonotype was seen a few times. V usage is TRBV7-2 and J usage is TRBJ2-7, with D perhaps matching TRBD1 (5 bases). The germline CDR1 and CDR2 sequences are SGHTA and FQGNSA. The V end lost 1 base, the J end lost 1 base, and 14 bases lay between the germline ends. The CDR3 consists of 16 residues. DNA of the CDR3: TGTGCCAGCAGCTTAGATTTGACAGTTCTTTCCTACGAGCAGTACTTC. Translated, it gives CASSLDLTVLSYEQYF.